Listed here is a single T cell receptor (beta chain). The target antigen is unknown. V was trimmed by 0 bases and J by 5 bases, leaving 13 bases between them. Germline V gene data show CDR1 as MNHEY and CDR2 as SVGAGI. CDR3 length equals 15 residues. The sample belongs to a study of long-term antiretroviral therapy in people with HIV. At the survey level, the v3.0 immunoSEQ assay was run. Only in-frame clones appear in the TCRdb table, and some are missing; sequencing was by immunoSEQ multiplex PCR. This sample carries about 35,000 clones, 65% to 80% of them seen once, and the ten largest clones take roughly 7.2%. Study conclusions and caveats: Once patients were on ART, diversity went higher but still fell short of transplant donor controls. The clones with expansion before ART were dominant in the repertoire at all time points.

This sequence joins TRBV6-5 and TRBJ1-2; D might be TRBD1 (6 bases). The TCR sequence derives from a woman between 50 and 59 years old with HIV. The material was unsorted PBMCs, obtained 2 years after starting antiretroviral therapy. CDR3 nucleotide sequence: TGTGCCAGCAGTTACTCTTCCGGGACACCGTATGGCTACACCTTC. Translated, it gives CASSYSSGTPYGYTF.